This is a list of T cell receptor beta chains from one sample in a study of blood T cells in healthy people across ages. Each CDR3 protein gets one entry after TCRdb re-called the 5' RACE reads with MiXCR. This sample carries around 1,600,000 distinct CDR3 sequences, 35% to 45% of them seen once, and the ten largest clones take about 3.8%. The sequencing sample was made of blood. The receptors shown here come from a woman between 18 and 29 years old in good health. Each CDR3 is given with its conserved first and last residue.

v_call cdr3_length cdr3_aa
TRBV5-1 15 CASSFVGGSEDTQYF
TRBV3-1 15 CASSPAGLKFHEQYF
TRBV7-7 15 CASSLQGGDAGELFF
TRBV5-1 14 CASSLEVNNYGYTF
TRBV25-1 15 CASSDGSAANTEAFF
TRBV20-1 14 CSATLAGGHNEQFF
TRBV20-1 17 CSASTWEAGGYQETQYF
TRBV18 13 CASSPHRDYGYTF
TRBV7-9 11 CASSNTDTQYF
TRBV30 12 CAWSVYINEQFF
TRBV12-3/TRBV12-4 14 CARGVGASYNEQFF
TRBV20-1 17 CSARDGGRLLSSYEQYF
TRBV5-1 18 CASSSLPGLAEAGNTQYF
TRBV20-1 15 CSATRLAGGLETQYF
TRBV27 16 CASSFDPSPRSYEQYF
TRBV5-1 14 CASSFTGGRAEAFF
TRBV14 13 CASSRQWNTEAFF
TRBV20-1 14 CSAITNPSTDTQYF
TRBV20-1 17 CSATTSGRARAKNIQYF
TRBV27 17 CASSTDTSGSSYNEQYF
TRBV5-1 15 CASSLEPGPQNIQYF
TRBV4-2 15 CASSRASTGRNEQYF
TRBV6-2/TRBV6-3 14 CASSYWGVQETQYF
TRBV6-4 18 CASSPSRQGASGSDTQYF